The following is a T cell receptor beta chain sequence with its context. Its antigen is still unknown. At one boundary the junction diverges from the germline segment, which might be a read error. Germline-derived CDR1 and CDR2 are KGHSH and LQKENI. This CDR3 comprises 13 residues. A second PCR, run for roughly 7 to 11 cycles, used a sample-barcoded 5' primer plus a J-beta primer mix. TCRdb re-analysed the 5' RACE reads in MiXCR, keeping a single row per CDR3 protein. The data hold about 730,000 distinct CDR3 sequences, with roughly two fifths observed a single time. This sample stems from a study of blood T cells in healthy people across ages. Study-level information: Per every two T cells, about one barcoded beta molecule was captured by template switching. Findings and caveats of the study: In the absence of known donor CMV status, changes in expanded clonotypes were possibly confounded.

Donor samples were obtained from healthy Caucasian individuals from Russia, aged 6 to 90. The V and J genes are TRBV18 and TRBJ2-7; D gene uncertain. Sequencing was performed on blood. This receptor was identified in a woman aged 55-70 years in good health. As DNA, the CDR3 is TGCGCCAGCTCAAAAGGTTTCGCCAATGAGCAGTACTTC. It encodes CASSKGFANEQYF. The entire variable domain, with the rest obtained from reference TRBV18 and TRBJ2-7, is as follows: NAGVMQNPRHLVRRRGQEARLRCSPMKGHSHVYWYRQLPEEGLKFMVYLQKENIIDESGMPKERFSAEFPKEGPSILRIQQVVRGDSAAYFCASSKGFANEQYFGPGTRLTVT.